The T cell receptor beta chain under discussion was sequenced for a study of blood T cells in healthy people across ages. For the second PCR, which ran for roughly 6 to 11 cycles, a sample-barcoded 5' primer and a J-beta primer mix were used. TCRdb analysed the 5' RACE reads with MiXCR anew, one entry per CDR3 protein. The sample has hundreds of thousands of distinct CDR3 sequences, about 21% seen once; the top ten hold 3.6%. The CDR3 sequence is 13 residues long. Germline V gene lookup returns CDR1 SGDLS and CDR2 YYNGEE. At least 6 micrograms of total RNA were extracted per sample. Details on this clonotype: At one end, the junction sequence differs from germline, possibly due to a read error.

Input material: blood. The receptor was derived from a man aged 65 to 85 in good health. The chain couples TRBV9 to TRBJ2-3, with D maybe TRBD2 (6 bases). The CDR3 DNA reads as TGTGCCAGCAGCGTGGACTACACAGATACACAGTATTTT. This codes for CASSVDYTDTQYF.